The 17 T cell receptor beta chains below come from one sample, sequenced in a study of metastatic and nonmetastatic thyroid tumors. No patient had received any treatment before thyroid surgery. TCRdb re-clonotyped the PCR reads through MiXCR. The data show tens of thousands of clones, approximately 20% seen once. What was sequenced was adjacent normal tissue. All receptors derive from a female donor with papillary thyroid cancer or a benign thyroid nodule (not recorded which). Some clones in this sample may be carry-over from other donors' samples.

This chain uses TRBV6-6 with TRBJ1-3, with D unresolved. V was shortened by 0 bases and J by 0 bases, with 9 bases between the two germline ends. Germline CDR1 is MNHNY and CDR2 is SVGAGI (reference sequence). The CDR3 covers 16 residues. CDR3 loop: CASSYSPSSSGNTIYF. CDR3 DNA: TGTGCCAGCAGTTACTCACCCAGCTCCTCTGGAAACACCATATATTTT.

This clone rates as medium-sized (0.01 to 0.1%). The CDR3 spells CASMGLAVGNEQFF. In DNA, the CDR3 is TGTGCCAGTATGGGACTAGCGGTTGGCAATGAGCAGTTCTTC. The gene calls are TRBV19 and TRBJ2-1; 11 bases match TRBD2. After removal of 7 bases from V and 6 bases from J, the junction contained 5 bases not matched to a gene. The CDR3 has 14 residues. Germline V gives CDR1 LNHDA, CDR2 SQIVND (reference sequence).

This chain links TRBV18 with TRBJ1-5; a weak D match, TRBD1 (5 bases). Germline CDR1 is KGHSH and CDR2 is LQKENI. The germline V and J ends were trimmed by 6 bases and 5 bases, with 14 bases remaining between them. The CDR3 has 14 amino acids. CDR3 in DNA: TGTGCCAGCTCGCCTTACGGGGACCATCAGCCCCAGCATTTT. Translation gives CASSPYGDHQPQHF. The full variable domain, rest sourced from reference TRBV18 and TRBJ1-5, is NAGVMQNPRHLVRRRGQEARLRCSPMKGHSHVYWYRQLPEEGLKFMVYLQKENIIDESGMPKERFSAEFPKEGPSILRIQQVVRGDSAAYFCASSPYGDHQPQHFGDGTRLSIL.

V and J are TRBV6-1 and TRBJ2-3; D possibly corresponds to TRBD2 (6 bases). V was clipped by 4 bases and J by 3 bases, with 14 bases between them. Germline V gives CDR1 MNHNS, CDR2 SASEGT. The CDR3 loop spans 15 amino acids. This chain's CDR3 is CASSVSEGGTDTQYF. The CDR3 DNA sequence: TGTGCCAGCAGTGTATCAGAGGGAGGAACAGATACGCAGTATTTT.

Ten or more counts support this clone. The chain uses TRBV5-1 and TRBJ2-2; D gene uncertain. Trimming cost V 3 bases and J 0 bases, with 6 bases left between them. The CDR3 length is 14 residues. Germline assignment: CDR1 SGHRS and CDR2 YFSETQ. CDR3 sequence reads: CASSSGANTGELFF. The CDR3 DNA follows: TGCGCCAGCAGCTCTGGGGCGAACACCGGGGAGCTGTTTTTT. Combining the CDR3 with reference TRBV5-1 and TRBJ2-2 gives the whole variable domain KAGVTQTPRYLIKTRGQQVTLSCSPISGHRSVSWYQQTPGQGLQFLFEYFSETQRNKGNFPGRFSGRQFSNSRSEMNVSTLELGDSALYLCASSSGANTGELFFGEGSRLTVL.

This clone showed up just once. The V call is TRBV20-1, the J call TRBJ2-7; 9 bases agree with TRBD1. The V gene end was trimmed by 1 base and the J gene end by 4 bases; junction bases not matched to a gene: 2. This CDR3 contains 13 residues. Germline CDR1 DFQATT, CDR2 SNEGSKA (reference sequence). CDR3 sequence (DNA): TGCAGTGCTAGAGGGGACAGGGTGTACGAGCAGTACTTC. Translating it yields CSARGDRVYEQYF.

This CDR3 is CASIDGQCQETQYF. The CDR3 coding sequence is TGTGCCAGCATAGACGGACAGTGCCAAGAGACCCAGTACTTC. This chain uses TRBV7-9 with TRBJ2-5; possibly TRBD1 for D (6 bases). The CDR3 contains 14 residues. Germline CDR1 reads SEHNR; CDR2 reads FQNEAQ (reference sequence). Trimming took off 7 bases at V and 1 base at J, with 13 bases between the two ends.

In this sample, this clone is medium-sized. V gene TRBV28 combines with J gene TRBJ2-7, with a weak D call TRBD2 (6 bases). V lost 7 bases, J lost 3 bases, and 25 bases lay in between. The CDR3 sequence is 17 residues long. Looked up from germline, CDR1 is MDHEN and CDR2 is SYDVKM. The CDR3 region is CASNTHISRVGGYEQYF. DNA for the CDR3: TGTGCCAGCAATACCCACATCAGCCGGGTGGGAGGCTACGAGCAGTACTTC.

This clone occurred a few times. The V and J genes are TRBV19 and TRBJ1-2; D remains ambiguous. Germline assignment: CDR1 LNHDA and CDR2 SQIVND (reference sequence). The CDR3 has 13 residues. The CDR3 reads CASIRGRHEGYTF. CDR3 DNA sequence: TGTGCTAGCATTCGTGGGCGCCATGAAGGCTACACCTTC.

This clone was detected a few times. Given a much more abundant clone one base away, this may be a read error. The CDR3 loop reads CASSFQGLGHSTEAFF. DNA for the CDR3: TGTGCCAGCAGCTTTCAGGGTTTGGGACACAGCACTGAAGCTTTCTTT. The chain joins TRBV5-6 to TRBJ1-1, with D possibly matching TRBD1 (6 bases). The CDR3 runs to 16 residues. Germline assignment: CDR1 SGHDT and CDR2 YYEEEE. With 2 bases removed from V and 4 bases from J, the gap between germline ends came to 18 bases.

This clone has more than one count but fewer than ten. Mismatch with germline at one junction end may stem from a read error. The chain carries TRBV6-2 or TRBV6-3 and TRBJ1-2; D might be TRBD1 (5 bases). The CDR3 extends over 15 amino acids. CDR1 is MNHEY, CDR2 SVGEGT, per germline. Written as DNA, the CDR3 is TGTGCCAGCAGCTACTCGGGCAGGGCCATCTATGGCTACACCTTC. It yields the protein CASSYSGRAIYGYTF.

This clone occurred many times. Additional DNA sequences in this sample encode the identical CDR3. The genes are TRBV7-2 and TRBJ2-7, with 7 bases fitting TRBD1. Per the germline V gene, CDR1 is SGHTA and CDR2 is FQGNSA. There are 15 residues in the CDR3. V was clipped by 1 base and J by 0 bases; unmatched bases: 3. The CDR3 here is CASSLGGGISYEQYF. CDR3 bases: TGTGCCAGCAGCTTAGGAGGGGGCATCTCCTACGAGCAGTACTTC.

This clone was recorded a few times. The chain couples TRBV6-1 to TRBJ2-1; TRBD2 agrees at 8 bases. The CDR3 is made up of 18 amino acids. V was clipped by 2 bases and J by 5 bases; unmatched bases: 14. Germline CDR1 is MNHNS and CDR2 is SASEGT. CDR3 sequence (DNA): TGTGCCAGCAGTGAATCCCTCCTGACTAGCGCCTCAAACAATGAGCAGTTCTTC. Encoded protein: CASSESLLTSASNNEQFF.

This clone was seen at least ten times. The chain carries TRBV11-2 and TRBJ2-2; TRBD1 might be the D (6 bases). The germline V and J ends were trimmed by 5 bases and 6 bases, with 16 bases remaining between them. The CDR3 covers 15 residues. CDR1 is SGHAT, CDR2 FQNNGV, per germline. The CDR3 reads CASSQGSGGAGELFF. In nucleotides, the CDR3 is TGTGCCAGCAGCCAAGGGTCTGGGGGCGCCGGGGAGCTGTTTTTT.

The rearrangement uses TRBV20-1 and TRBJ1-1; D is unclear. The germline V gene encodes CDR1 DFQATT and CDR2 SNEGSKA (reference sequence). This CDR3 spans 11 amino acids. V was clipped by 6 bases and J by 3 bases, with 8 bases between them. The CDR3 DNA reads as TGCAGTGCCCTCAGCGACACTGAAGCTTTCTTT. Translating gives CSALSDTEAFF.

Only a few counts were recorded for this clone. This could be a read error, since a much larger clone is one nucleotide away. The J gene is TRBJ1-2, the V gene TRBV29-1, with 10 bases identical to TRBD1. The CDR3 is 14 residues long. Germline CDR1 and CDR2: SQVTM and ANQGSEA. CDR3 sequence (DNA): TGCAGCGTTGAAGAGGGGGACAGGGGCTATTGCTACACCTTC. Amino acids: CSVEEGDRGYCYTF.

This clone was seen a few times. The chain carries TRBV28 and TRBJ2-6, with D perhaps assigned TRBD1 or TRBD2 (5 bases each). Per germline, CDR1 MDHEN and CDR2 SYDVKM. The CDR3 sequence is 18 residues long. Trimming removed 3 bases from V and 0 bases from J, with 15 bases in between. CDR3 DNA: TGTGCCAGCAGTTTCCAAGTTGGGGGTTGCTCTGGGGCCAACGTCCTGACTTTC. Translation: CASSFQVGGCSGANVLTF.